This entry describes one TCR beta chain. Its cognate antigen is unknown. This entry comes from a study of cytomegalovirus exposure and HLA in healthy donors. Study-level findings and limits: The likely explanation for a cluster of highly shared sequence variants was sequencing artifact. Immune exposure data for these donors was limited to CMV serostatus.

Primers for the PCR totalled 60 Vbeta and 13 Jbeta. TCRdb's table, derived via immunoSEQ multiplex PCR, lists solely in-frame clones and lacks some. The sample gives about 130,000 clones, about 77% of which show up once; more than 0.95% is in the top ten. The length of the CDR3 is 17 residues. The germline V gene encodes CDR1 SGDLS and CDR2 YYNGEE. V lost 0 bases and J 0 bases, leaving 13 bases between the germline ends. Sample: PBMCs. The receptor comes from a man over 45 in good health and CMV-seronegative. The chain uses TRBV9 and TRBJ1-3; a possible D gene is TRBD1 (6 bases). In DNA form, the CDR3 reads TGTGCCAGCAGCGTAGGGGCGGGGGCCAGCTCTGGAAACACCATATATTTT. Translating gives CASSVGAGASSGNTIYF.